These 20 T cell receptor beta chains came from one sample sequenced in a study of blood T cell repertoires in COVID-19. Clones were read by immunoSEQ multiplex PCR, and TCRdb kept only the in-frame ones, dropping some. The sample lists about 150,000 clones, 80% occurring once. Sequencing was carried out using peripheral blood. The origin of the receptors is a man aged 60-69 years with acute or convalescent COVID-19.

The rearrangement joins TRBV7-2 to TRBJ2-2; 10 bases align to TRBD2. V lost 1 base, J lost 6 bases, and 11 bases stayed unmatched. Per germline, CDR1 SGHTA and CDR2 FQGNSA. This CDR3 is 18 amino acids long. The CDR3 DNA follows: TGTGCCAGCAGCTTAGTCATTCCCAGCGGGGGGGCCTCCGGGGAGCTGTTTTTT. This sequence encodes CASSLVIPSGGASGELFF.

DNA of the CDR3: TGTGCCAGCAGTCCTCAGCGGGGCTCGTACAATGAGCAGTTCTTC. It yields the protein CASSPQRGSYNEQFF. J is TRBJ2-1 and V is TRBV2; 7 bases agree with TRBD2. Germline assignment: CDR1 SNHLY and CDR2 FYNNEI. This CDR3 contains 15 residues. V trimming: 5 bases; J trimming: 4 bases; junction bases outside the gene matches: 8. Based on the CDR3 plus reference TRBV2 and TRBJ2-1, the full variable domain is EPEVTQTPSHQVTQMGQEVILRCVPISNHLYFYWYRQILGQKVEFLVSFYNNEISEKSEIFDDQFSVERPDGSNFTLKIRSTKLEDSAMYFCASSPQRGSYNEQFFGPGTRLTVL.

This chain links TRBV28 with TRBJ1-5; tentative D call: TRBD1 (5 bases). Between the trimmed V and J ends, which lost 6 bases and 4 bases, there was a span of 13 bases. The CDR3 covers 14 residues. CDR1 MDHEN and CDR2 SYDVKM come from the germline V gene. The DNA of the CDR3 is TGTGCCAGCAGCGAAGGTGGGGGGAATCAGCCCCAGCATTTT. Protein product: CASSEGGGNQPQHF.

The rearrangement joins TRBV7-2 to TRBJ1-2; maybe TRBD1 (5 bases). Per germline, CDR1 SGHTA and CDR2 FQGNSA. V dropped 2 bases and J dropped 8 bases, with 15 bases sitting between them. The CDR3 has 14 residues. Here the CDR3 reads CASSLIAGDFGYTF. DNA for the CDR3: TGTGCCAGCAGCTTAATAGCGGGGGACTTCGGCTACACCTTC.

This sequence joins TRBV9 and TRBJ2-3; 7 nucleotides agree with TRBD2. V shed 0 bases, J shed 4 bases, and the junction held 8 bases outside the gene matches. The CDR3 spans 16 residues. Germline V gene data show CDR1 as SGDLS and CDR2 as YYNGEE. The CDR3 loop is CASSVDWRGRADTQYF. DNA of the CDR3: TGTGCCAGCAGCGTAGACTGGCGGGGGAGGGCAGATACGCAGTATTTT.

This clone was counted only a few times. The rearrangement links TRBV28 to TRBJ1-5, with D hard to call. The CDR3 spans 14 residues. V lost 3 bases, J lost 0 bases, and 6 bases lay in between. Germline CDR1 is MDHEN and CDR2 is SYDVKM. CDR3 amino acids: CASSFRNSNQPQHF. CDR3 nucleotide sequence: TGTGCCAGCAGTTTCAGGAATAGCAATCAGCCCCAGCATTTT.

This clone was detected once. V gene TRBV19 combines with J gene TRBJ1-4; D remains unclear. This CDR3 has 15 amino acids. Per germline, CDR1 LNHDA and CDR2 SQIVND (reference sequence). Trimming removed 3 bases at V and 8 bases at J, with 16 bases between. This CDR3 reads CASSIQAGVLEKLFF. CDR3 nucleotides: TGTGCCAGTAGTATTCAAGCCGGGGTACTGGAAAAACTGTTTTTT.

V gene TRBV2 combines with J gene TRBJ2-1, with D uncertain. Germline values: CDR1 SNHLY, CDR2 FYNNEI. V was trimmed by 4 bases and J by 0 bases, leaving 13 bases between them. This CDR3 is 16 amino acids long. CDR3 in amino acids: CASSVPRTSSYNEQFF. As DNA, the CDR3 is TGTGCCAGCAGTGTGCCCAGAACAAGCTCCTACAATGAGCAGTTCTTC.

The chain recombines TRBV6-2 or TRBV6-3 with TRBJ1-5; 7 bases agree with TRBD1. The V gene's germline CDR1 is MNHEY and CDR2 SVGEGT. There are 15 residues in the CDR3. The ends lost 2 bases at V and 8 bases at J; junction bases unmatched: 9. The DNA of the CDR3 is TGTGCCAGCAGTTACGGACAGGTCCCCCGGGAGCCCCAGCATTTT. It yields the protein CASSYGQVPREPQHF.

This chain uses TRBV28 with TRBJ2-2; D is perhaps TRBD1 (6 bases). V was clipped by 8 bases and J by 3 bases, with 16 bases between them. The CDR3 length is 15 residues. CDR1 and CDR2 (germline): MDHEN, SYDVKM. Written as DNA, the CDR3 is TGTGCCAGCCTGCCCGGGGACACCTACACCGGGGAGCTGTTTTTT. Its protein product is CASLPGDTYTGELFF.

The rearrangement joins TRBV5-4 to TRBJ2-3; 8 nucleotides align to TRBD2. Germline V CDR1 and CDR2: SGHNT, YYREEE (reference sequence). With V trimmed by 0 bases and J by 4 bases, 4 bases remained unmatched. The length of the CDR3 is 15 residues. The CDR3 DNA reads TGTGCCAGCAGCTTGGGAGCGGGGGTGGCAGATACGCAGTATTTT. This encodes CASSLGAGVADTQYF.

The J gene is TRBJ2-3, the V gene TRBV5-1, with TRBD2 matching 7 bases. With V trimmed by 4 bases and J by 4 bases, 6 bases remained unmatched. There are 14 residues in the CDR3. The germline V gene encodes CDR1 SGHRS and CDR2 YFSETQ. The CDR3 loop is CASSRGGRADTQYF. In DNA form, the CDR3 reads TGCGCCAGCAGCCGCGGAGGGAGGGCAGATACGCAGTATTTT.

The chain joins TRBV16 to TRBJ1-4, with D tentatively TRBD1 (6 bases). The CDR3 is made up of 17 amino acids. The V end was cut by 0 bases, the J end by 5 bases, with 16 bases between. Germline CDR1 is KGHSY and CDR2 is FQNENV. The CDR3 loop reads CASSQSIVGHGNEKLFF. Here the CDR3 DNA reads TGTGCCAGCAGCCAATCGATTGTGGGACACGGGAATGAAAAACTGTTTTTT.

V is TRBV6-5 and J is TRBJ1-1; D may be TRBD1 (5 bases). V was pared by 2 bases and J by 4 bases, with 11 bases between. In germline, CDR1 is MNHEY, CDR2 SVGAGI. The CDR3 totals 14 residues. Written as DNA, the CDR3 is TGTGCCAGCAGTTACGGGACTCAAATCACTGAAGCTTTCTTT. This sequence encodes CASSYGTQITEAFF.

This clone was seen once. The chain has TRBV2 and TRBJ1-2; D may be TRBD1 (5 bases). The CDR3 runs 13 residues. Per the germline V gene, CDR1 is SNHLY and CDR2 is FYNNEI. Trimming removed 3 bases at V and 6 bases at J, with 11 bases between. The CDR3 sequence is CASSDLPGHGYTF. Here the CDR3 DNA reads TGTGCCAGCAGTGACCTTCCAGGGCATGGCTACACCTTC.

The chain uses TRBV10-3 and TRBJ1-4; 8 nucleotides align to TRBD1. This CDR3 has 14 residues. The germline V gene has CDR1 ENHRY and CDR2 SYGVKD. Trimming took 4 bases from V and 7 from J; bases not matched to a gene: 5. CDR3 in amino acids: CAISGAGGFEKLFF. In DNA form, the CDR3 reads TGTGCCATCAGTGGTGCAGGGGGCTTTGAAAAACTGTTTTTT.

The chain is built from TRBV29-1 and TRBJ1-2, with a possible D match to TRBD1 (5 bases). Germline V gives CDR1 SQVTM, CDR2 ANQGSEA. The ends were cut back, 3 bases at V and 2 bases at J, with 22 bases in the middle. This CDR3 has 17 residues. The chain's CDR3 is CSVDASAREWRNYGYTF. CDR3 in DNA: TGCAGCGTTGACGCATCCGCCAGGGAATGGCGGAACTATGGCTACACCTTC.

The V call is TRBV28, the J call TRBJ1-6; TRBD1 might be the D (6 bases). The V end was cut by 7 bases, the J end by 9 bases, with 16 bases between. The CDR3 consists of 14 residues. Germline loops: CDR1 MDHEN, CDR2 SYDVKM. CDR3: CASKTARGGSPLHF. The DNA of the CDR3 is TGTGCCAGCAAAACTGCCAGGGGCGGTTCACCCCTCCACTTT.

This chain connects TRBV5-1 to TRBJ2-3; 7 positions agree with TRBD1. This CDR3 comprises 14 residues. CDR1 is SGHRS, CDR2 YFSETQ, per germline. V was pared by 4 bases and J by 0 bases, with 2 bases of the junction left unmatched. The CDR3 spells CASSRDSSTDTQYF. The CDR3 bases are TGCGCCAGCAGCAGGGACAGTAGCACAGATACGCAGTATTTT.

This clone was observed a handful of times. The chain links TRBV5-4 to TRBJ2-5, with 7 bases aligning to TRBD2. This CDR3 has 16 residues. The V segment lost 4 bases and the J segment 5 bases; nucleotides outside the gene matches: 14. Looked up from germline, CDR1 is SGHNT and CDR2 is YYREEE (reference sequence). The CDR3 DNA sequence: TGTGCCAGCAGCCCGAAGGGGACTAACCCCGGGGAGACCCAGTACTTC. Its translation is CASSPKGTNPGETQYF.